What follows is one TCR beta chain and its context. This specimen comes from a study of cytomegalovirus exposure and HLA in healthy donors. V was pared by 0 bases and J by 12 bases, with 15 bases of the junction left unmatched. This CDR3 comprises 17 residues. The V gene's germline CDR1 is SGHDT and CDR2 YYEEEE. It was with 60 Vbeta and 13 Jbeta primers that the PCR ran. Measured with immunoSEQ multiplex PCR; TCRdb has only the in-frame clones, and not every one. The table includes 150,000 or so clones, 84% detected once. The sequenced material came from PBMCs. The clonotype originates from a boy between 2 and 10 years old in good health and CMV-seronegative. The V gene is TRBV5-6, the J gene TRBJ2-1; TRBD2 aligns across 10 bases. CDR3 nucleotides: TGTGCCAGCAGCTTGGGAGGGGGACTAGCGACCCTTTTGTGGCAGTTCTTC. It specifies CASSLGGGLATLLWQFF. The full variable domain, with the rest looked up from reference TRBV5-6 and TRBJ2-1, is DAGVTQSPTHLIKTRGQQVTLRCSPKSGHDTVSWYQQALGQGPQFIFQYYEEEERQRGNFPDRFSGHQFPNYSSELNVNALLLGDSALYLCASSLGGGLATLLWQFFGPGTRLTVL.